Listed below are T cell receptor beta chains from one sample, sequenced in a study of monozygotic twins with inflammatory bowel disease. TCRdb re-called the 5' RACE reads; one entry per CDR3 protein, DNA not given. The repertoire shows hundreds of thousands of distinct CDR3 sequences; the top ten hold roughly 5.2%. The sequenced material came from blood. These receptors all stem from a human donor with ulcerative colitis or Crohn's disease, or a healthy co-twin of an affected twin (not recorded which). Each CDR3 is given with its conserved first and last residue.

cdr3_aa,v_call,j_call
CATSDQSPGELFF,TRBV24-1,TRBJ2-2
CSVRDQGSSYNSPLHF,TRBV29-1,TRBJ1-6
CASSFDRGSYNEQFF,TRBV7-2,TRBJ2-1
CASSQIRPLSTDTQYF,TRBV4-3,TRBJ2-3
CAWGRGQNTEAFF,TRBV30,TRBJ1-1
CSVEDSVQAFTDTQYF,TRBV29-1,TRBJ2-3
CASSGKGDEAFF,TRBV5-1,TRBJ1-1
CAISDPRVPGSTDTQYF,TRBV10-3,TRBJ2-3
CATSDRTGPNQPQHF,TRBV24-1,TRBJ1-5
CASSVGDLGNQPQHF,TRBV9,TRBJ1-5
CSASSGGRMTFF,TRBV20-1,TRBJ1-1
CASRTAGARETQYF,TRBV6-1,TRBJ2-5
CASSKIAMAREGIIEQFF,TRBV21-1,TRBJ2-1
CASRIQGQPYNEQFF,TRBV6-1,TRBJ2-1
CASSFMRQNYEQYF,TRBV28,TRBJ2-7
CASSLYRGSYSNQPQHF,TRBV12-3/TRBV12-4,TRBJ1-5
CASSTPGTGSSYEQYF,TRBV7-9,TRBJ2-7
CASSPTDQPQHF,TRBV7-9,TRBJ1-5